These 10 T cell receptor beta chains came from one sample sequenced in a study of blood T cell repertoires in COVID-19 (dated by TCRdb to 2020 to 2022). Library construction relied on the immunoSEQ multiplex PCR assay. The source is immuneACCESS, and TCRdb retained only in-frame sequences with V and J called. Part of the clones is not carried over; for the studies checked, unresolved V genes explain less than half of this, and the remainder is unexplained. Present in this sample are about 380,000 clones, roughly 90% of which were seen just once. Almost 3% of the sample is taken by the ten largest. The sequenced material came from PBMCs or T cells enriched from blood (not recorded which). The receptor source for this set is a woman aged 25 to 39 who had recovered from COVID-19.

CDR3 amino acids: CATSESGQSYGYTF. The CDR3 DNA sequence: TGTGCCACCAGTGAATCAGGACAGAGCTATGGCTACACCTTC. This sequence joins TRBV24-1 and TRBJ1-2, with D possibly TRBD1 on 6 matching bases. CDR1 and CDR2 from the germline V gene are KGHDR and SFDVKD. The CDR3 length is 14 residues. V was trimmed by 4 bases and J by 4 bases, leaving 12 bases between them.

The V and J genes are TRBV18 and TRBJ2-7, with 11 bases that match TRBD2. V dropped 2 bases and J dropped 5; count of bases not matched to a gene: 5. CDR3 length equals 15 residues. The germline V gene encodes CDR1 KGHSH and CDR2 LQKENI. As DNA, the CDR3 is TGTGCCAGCTCACCAGAGACTAGCGGGATCAACGAGCAGTACTTC. Protein: CASSPETSGINEQYF.

This chain uses TRBV10-3 with TRBJ2-1; 15 bases agree with TRBD2. Germline V gene lookup returns CDR1 ENHRY and CDR2 SYGVKD. The CDR3 is made up of 15 amino acids. V lost 4 bases to trimming and J lost 12 bases; unmatched junction nucleotides: 7. In DNA, the CDR3 is TGTGCCATCAGTGCCCCCGGGACTAGCGGGGGGTCGCAGTTCTTC. Its protein product is CAISAPGTSGGSQFF.

V and J are TRBV11-2 and TRBJ2-7; D is possibly TRBD1 (5 bases). The CDR3 has 13 residues. The V gene's germline CDR1 is SGHAT and CDR2 FQNNGV. V was trimmed by 5 bases and J by 2 bases, leaving 10 bases between them. The CDR3 reads CASSLRTPYEQYF. CDR3 nucleotide sequence: TGTGCCAGCAGCCTCCGGACACCCTACGAGCAGTACTTC.

The gene calls are TRBV3-1 (or the pseudogene TRBV3-2) and TRBJ2-1, with D perhaps TRBD2 (5 bases). This CDR3 has 16 amino acids. The V gene's germline CDR1 is LGHDT and CDR2 YNNKEL (reference sequence). V lost 1 base, J lost 0 bases, and 10 bases lay in between. The CDR3 region is CASSQGLPISYNEQFF. CDR3 nucleotides: TGTGCCAGCAGCCAAGGACTACCGATCTCCTACAATGAGCAGTTCTTC.

The V call is TRBV6-5, the J call TRBJ1-2; 7 positions agree with TRBD1. Trimming took 2 bases from V and 7 from J; bases not matched to a gene: 4. CDR1 is MNHEY and CDR2 is SVGAGI in the germline V gene. There are 13 residues in the CDR3. CDR3 sequence: CASSYDRAGGYTF. The CDR3 DNA follows: TGTGCCAGCAGTTACGACAGGGCCGGTGGCTACACCTTC.

The chain has TRBV5-1 and TRBJ1-2, with TRBD1 matching 8 bases. Germline trimming cut 4 bases from V and 0 bases from J; bases unmatched to any gene: 5. This CDR3 has 15 amino acids. Germline CDR1 SGHRS, CDR2 YFSETQ. In nucleotides, the CDR3 is TGCGCCAGCAGCGACCCGGACAGGGCTAACTATGGCTACACCTTC. It is translated as CASSDPDRANYGYTF.

The chain carries TRBV20-1 and TRBJ1-1; unclear D gene. The germline V gene encodes CDR1 DFQATT and CDR2 SNEGSKA (reference sequence). The CDR3 covers 13 residues. V lost 3 bases and J 4 bases, leaving 12 bases between the germline ends. This CDR3 reads CSASPALITEAFF. Here the CDR3 DNA reads TGCAGTGCTAGTCCAGCGTTGATCACTGAAGCTTTCTTT.

This sequence joins TRBV27 and TRBJ2-3, with 8 bases lining up with TRBD2. The CDR3 covers 16 residues. The ends lost 6 bases at V and 2 bases at J; junction bases unmatched: 10. In germline, CDR1 is MNHEY, CDR2 SMNVEV (reference sequence). CDR3 bases: TGTGCCAGCAGCCACACCACTAGCGGACACACAGATACGCAGTATTTT. Its translation: CASSHTTSGHTDTQYF.

The V call is TRBV6-1, the J call TRBJ2-3; D is uncertain. The CDR3 loop spans 15 amino acids. Germline loops: CDR1 MNHNS, CDR2 SASEGT. V was pared by 2 bases and J by 1 base, with 10 bases between. CDR3 residues: CASSEQRLRTDTQYF. DNA of the CDR3: TGTGCCAGCAGTGAACAGAGGTTGCGCACAGATACGCAGTATTTT.